The sequence of this T cell receptor beta chain was determined in a study of T cells after yellow fever vaccination. For this clonotype: The antigen remains undetermined.

MiXCR, applied by TCRdb to the 5' RACE reads, yields one record per CDR3 protein. Of about 140,000 distinct CDR3 sequences in the sample, under 7% were seen once. Findings of the study overall: FACS-sorted repertoires might harbor abundant contaminating clonotypes from the bulk population.

The sequencing used CD4+ T cells sorted from PBMCs, collected 10 days after the yellow fever booster vaccination. The receptor was isolated from a man aged 25 to 40 who received the YFV17D yellow fever vaccine.

The CDR3 here is CASSPTAGLTYNEQFF. CDR3 in DNA: TGTGCCAGCAGCCCGACGGCAGGGCTGACATACAATGAGCAGTTCTTC. This chain joins TRBV7-9 and TRBJ2-1, with D perhaps TRBD1 (5 bases). V lost 5 bases and J 4 bases, leaving 18 bases between the germline ends. The CDR3 spans 16 residues. Germline values: CDR1 SEHNR, CDR2 FQNEAQ (reference sequence).